The rows below give T cell receptor beta chains drawn from one sample of a study of molecular identifiers for immune sequencing clone quantification. Each CDR3 protein is one row after TCRdb ran MiXCR on the PCR reads. The table shows some 580,000 distinct CDR3 sequences, with about 25% occurring only once. Sequenced material: naive CD8+ T cells from blood, with Jurkat cell RNA spiked in. The receptors were gathered from a human donor in good health. Some libraries in this study had Jurkat cell RNA spiked in. Both conserved end residues are trimmed from each CDR3. The order of the fields is V gene, J gene, D gene, CDR3 protein. A D gene is named only where the DNA matches it firmly.

V gene: TRBV27; J gene: TRBJ2-3; D gene: -; CDR3 protein: ASSPEIRTANTDTQY
V gene: TRBV28; J gene: TRBJ2-7; D gene: TRBD2; CDR3 protein: GSSLPRLAGVSEQY
V gene: TRBV25-1; J gene: TRBJ2-3; D gene: -; CDR3 protein: ASSEWGDSTDTQY
V gene: TRBV7-7; J gene: TRBJ1-1; D gene: -; CDR3 protein: ASSPPTDMNTEAF
V gene: TRBV28; J gene: TRBJ2-3; D gene: TRBD2; CDR3 protein: ASSPLAVTDTQY
V gene: TRBV6-5; J gene: TRBJ2-7; D gene: -; CDR3 protein: ASSETGTPYYEQY
V gene: TRBV19; J gene: TRBJ1-5; D gene: -; CDR3 protein: ASSMASRGGNQPQH
V gene: TRBV6-5; J gene: TRBJ1-2; D gene: TRBD1; CDR3 protein: ASSYGDQTGYDYGYT
V gene: TRBV4-2; J gene: TRBJ2-1; D gene: -; CDR3 protein: ASSQDTLYNEQF
V gene: TRBV15; J gene: TRBJ2-3; D gene: TRBD2; CDR3 protein: ATSTLAGVGDTQY
V gene: TRBV10-3; J gene: TRBJ2-5; D gene: TRBD1; CDR3 protein: AISEIGGQIQETQY
V gene: TRBV7-9; J gene: TRBJ2-1; D gene: -; CDR3 protein: ASSLGGEGPLYNEQF